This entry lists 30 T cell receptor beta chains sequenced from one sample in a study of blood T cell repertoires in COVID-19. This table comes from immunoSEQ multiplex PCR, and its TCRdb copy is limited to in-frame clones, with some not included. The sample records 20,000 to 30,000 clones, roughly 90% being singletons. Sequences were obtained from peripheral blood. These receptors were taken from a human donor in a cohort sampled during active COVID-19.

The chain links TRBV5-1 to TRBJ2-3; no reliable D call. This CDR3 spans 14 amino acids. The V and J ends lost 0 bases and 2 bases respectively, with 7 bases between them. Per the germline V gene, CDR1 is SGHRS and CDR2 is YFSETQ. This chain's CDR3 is CASSLEQITDTQYF. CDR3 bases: TGCGCCAGCAGCTTGGAACAGATCACAGATACGCAGTATTTT.

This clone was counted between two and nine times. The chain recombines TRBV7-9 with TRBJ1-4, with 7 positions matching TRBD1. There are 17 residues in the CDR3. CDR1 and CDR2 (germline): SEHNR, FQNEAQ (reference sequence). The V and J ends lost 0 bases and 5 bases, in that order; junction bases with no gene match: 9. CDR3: CASSLAPPGQLNEKLFF. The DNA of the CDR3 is TGTGCCAGCAGCTTAGCCCCTCCGGGACAGCTGAATGAAAAACTGTTTTTT.

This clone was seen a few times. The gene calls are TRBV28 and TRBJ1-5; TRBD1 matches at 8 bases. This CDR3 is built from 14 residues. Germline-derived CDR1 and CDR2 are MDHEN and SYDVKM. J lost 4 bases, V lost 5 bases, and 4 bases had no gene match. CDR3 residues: CASSQGAPNQPQHF. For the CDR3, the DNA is TGTGCCAGCAGTCAGGGGGCGCCGAATCAGCCCCAGCATTTT.

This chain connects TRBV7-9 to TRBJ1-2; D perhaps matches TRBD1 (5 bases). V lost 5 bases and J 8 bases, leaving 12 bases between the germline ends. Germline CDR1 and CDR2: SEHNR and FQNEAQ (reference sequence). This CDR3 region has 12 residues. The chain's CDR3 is CASSGQGEGYTF. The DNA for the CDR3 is TGTGCCAGCAGCGGCCAGGGTGAAGGCTACACCTTC.

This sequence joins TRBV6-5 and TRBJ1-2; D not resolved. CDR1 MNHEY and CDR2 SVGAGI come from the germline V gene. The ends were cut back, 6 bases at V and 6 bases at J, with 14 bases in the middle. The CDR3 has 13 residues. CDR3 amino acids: CASSPQVIHGYTF. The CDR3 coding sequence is TGTGCCAGCAGCCCCCAGGTTATCCATGGCTACACCTTC.

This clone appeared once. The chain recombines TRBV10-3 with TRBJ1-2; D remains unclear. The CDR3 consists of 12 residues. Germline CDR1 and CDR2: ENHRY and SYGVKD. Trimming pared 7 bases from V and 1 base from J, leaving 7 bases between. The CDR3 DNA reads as TGTGCCATCAAGAGAGATAACTATGGCTACACCTTC. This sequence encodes CAIKRDNYGYTF.

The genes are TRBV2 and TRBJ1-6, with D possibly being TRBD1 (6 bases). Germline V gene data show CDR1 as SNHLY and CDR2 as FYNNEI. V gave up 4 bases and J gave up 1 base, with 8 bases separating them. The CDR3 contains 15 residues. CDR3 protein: CASSATGSYNSPLHF. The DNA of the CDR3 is TGTGCCAGCAGTGCAACAGGGTCCTATAATTCACCCCTCCACTTT.

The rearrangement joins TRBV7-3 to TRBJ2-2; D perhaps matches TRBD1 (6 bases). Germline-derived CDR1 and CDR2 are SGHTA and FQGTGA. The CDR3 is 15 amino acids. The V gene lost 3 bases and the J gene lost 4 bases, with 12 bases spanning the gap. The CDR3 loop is CASSLMGATTGELFF. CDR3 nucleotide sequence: TGTGCCAGCAGCTTGATGGGGGCGACCACCGGGGAGCTGTTTTTT.

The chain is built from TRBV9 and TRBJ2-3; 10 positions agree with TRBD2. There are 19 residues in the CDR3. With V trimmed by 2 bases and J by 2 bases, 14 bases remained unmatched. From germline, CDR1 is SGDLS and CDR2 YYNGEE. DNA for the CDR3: TGTGCCAGCAGCGTCCTCGGGGCTAGCGGGGGTCGGGTCACAGATACGCAGTATTTT. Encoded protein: CASSVLGASGGRVTDTQYF.

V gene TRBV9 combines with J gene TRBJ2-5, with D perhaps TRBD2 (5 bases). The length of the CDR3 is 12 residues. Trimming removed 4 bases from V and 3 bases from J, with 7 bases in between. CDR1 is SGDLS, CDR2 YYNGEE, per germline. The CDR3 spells CASSLREETQYF. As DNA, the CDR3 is TGTGCCAGCAGCCTGCGGGAAGAGACCCAGTACTTC.

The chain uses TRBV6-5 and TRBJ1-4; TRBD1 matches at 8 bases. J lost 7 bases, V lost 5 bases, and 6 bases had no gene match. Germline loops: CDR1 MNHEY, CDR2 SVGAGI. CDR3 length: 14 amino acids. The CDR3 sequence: CASSRTGQGEKLFF. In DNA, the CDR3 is TGTGCCAGCAGTAGGACAGGACAGGGTGAAAAACTGTTTTTT.

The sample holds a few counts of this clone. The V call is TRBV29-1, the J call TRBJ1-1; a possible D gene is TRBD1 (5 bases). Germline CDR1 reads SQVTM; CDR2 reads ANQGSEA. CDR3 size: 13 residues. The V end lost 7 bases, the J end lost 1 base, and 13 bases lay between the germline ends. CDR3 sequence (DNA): TGCAGCGCCTCGGTACAGGAGAACACTGAAGCTTTCTTT. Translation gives CSASVQENTEAFF.

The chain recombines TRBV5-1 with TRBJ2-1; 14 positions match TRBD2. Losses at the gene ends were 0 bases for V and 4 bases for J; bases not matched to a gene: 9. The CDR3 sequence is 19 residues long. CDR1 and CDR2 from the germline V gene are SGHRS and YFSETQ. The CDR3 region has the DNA TGCGCCAGCAGCTTGGCCGAGAGACTAGCGGGAGGGCCGTACAATGAGCAGTTCTTC. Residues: CASSLAERLAGGPYNEQFF.

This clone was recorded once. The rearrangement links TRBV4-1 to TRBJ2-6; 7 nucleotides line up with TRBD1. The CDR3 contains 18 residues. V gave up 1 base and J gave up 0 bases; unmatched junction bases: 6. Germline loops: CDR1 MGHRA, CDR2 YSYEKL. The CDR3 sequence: CASSQAGTVGSGANVLTF. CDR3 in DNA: TGCGCCAGCAGCCAAGCCGGGACAGTGGGCTCTGGGGCCAACGTCCTGACTTTC.

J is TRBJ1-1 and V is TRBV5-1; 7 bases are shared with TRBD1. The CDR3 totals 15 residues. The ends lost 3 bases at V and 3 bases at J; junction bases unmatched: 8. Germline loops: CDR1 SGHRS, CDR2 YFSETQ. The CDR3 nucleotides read TGCGCCAGCAGCTCCAGGGGGGTCGGGGACACTGAAGCTTTCTTT. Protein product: CASSSRGVGDTEAFF.

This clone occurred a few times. DNA for the CDR3: TGTGCCAGCAGTCACCCGGGTGCCGGGGAGCTGTTTTTT. Translation gives CASSHPGAGELFF. This sequence joins TRBV28 and TRBJ2-2; D not certain. CDR1 MDHEN and CDR2 SYDVKM come from the germline V gene. The CDR3 has 13 residues. The V end lost 5 bases, the J end lost 6 bases, and 10 bases lay between the germline ends.

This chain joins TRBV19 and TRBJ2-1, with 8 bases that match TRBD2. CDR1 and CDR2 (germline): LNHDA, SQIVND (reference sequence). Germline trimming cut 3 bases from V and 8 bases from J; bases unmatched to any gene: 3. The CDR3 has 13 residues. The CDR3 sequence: CASSISGKYEQFF. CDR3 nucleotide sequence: TGTGCCAGTAGTATTAGCGGGAAGTATGAGCAGTTCTTC.

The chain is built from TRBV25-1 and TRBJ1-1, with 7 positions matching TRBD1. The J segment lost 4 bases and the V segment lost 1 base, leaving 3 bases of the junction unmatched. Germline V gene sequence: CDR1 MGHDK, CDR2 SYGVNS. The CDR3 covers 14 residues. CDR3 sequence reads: CASSEWPGGTEAFF. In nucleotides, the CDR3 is TGTGCCAGCAGTGAATGGCCAGGGGGCACTGAAGCTTTCTTT. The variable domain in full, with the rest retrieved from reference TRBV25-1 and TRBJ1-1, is EADIYQTPRYLVIGTGKKITLECSQTMGHDKMYWYQQDPGMELHLIHYSYGVNSTEKGDLSSESTVSRIRTEHFPLTLESARPSHTSQYLCASSEWPGGTEAFFGQGTRLTVV.

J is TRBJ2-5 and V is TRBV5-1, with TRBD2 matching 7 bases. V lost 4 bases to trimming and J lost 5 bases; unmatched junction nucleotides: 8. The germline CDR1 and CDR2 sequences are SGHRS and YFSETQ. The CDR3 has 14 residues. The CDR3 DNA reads TGCGCCAGCAGCCCCGGTCCCGGGAGGGAGACCCAGTACTTC. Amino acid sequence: CASSPGPGRETQYF.

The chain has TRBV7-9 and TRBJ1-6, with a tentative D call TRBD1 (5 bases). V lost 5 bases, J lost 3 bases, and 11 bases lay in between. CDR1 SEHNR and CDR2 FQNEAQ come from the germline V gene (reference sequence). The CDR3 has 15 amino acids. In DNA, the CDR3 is TGTGCCAGCAGCAAGGCTACAGGCTATAATTCACCCCTCCACTTT. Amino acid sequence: CASSKATGYNSPLHF.

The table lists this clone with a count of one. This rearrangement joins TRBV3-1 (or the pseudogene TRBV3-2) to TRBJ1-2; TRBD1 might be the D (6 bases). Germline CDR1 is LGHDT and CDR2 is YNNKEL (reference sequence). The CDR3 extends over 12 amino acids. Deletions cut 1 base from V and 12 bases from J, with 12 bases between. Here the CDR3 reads CASSQVDSGNTF. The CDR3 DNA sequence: TGTGCCAGCAGCCAAGTGGACAGCGGTAACACCTTC.

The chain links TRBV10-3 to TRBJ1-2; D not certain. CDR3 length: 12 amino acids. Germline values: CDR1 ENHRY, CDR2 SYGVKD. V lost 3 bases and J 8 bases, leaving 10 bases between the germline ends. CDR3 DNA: TGTGCCATCAGTGACGGGATATACGGCTACACCTTC. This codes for CAISDGIYGYTF.

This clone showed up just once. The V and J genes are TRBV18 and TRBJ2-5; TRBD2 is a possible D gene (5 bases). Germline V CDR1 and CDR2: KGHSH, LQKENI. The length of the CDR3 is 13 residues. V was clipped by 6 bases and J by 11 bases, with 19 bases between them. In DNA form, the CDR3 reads TGTGCCAGCTCGAGGGTAGATGGGTCGTCTCAGTACTTC. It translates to CASSRVDGSSQYF.

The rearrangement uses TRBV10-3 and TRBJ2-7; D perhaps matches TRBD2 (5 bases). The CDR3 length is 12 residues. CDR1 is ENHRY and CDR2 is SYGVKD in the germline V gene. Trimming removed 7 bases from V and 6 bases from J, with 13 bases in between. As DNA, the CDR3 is TGTGCCATCAAGCCTAGCTCAGGCGAGCAGTACTTC. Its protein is CAIKPSSGEQYF.

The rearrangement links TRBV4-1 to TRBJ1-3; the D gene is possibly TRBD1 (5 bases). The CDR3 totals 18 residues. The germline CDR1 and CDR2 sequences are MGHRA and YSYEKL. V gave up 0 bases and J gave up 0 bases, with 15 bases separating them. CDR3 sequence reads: CASSQEGAEFSSGNTIYF. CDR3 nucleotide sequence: TGCGCCAGCAGCCAAGAAGGGGCGGAATTTAGCTCTGGAAACACCATATATTTT.

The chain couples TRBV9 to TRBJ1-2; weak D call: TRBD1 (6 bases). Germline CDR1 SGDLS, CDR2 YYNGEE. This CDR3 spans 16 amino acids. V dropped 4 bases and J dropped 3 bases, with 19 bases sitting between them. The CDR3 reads CASSHGGQSPYYGYTF. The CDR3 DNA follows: TGTGCCAGCAGCCACGGAGGACAGTCCCCCTACTATGGCTACACCTTC.

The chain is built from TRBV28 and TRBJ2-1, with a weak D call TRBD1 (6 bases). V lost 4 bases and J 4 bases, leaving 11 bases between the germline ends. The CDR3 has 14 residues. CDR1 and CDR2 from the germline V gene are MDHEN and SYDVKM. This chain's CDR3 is CASSSGQTYNEQFF. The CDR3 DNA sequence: TGTGCCAGCAGTTCCGGACAGACATACAATGAGCAGTTCTTC.

CDR3 protein: CASSLGTGPNEKLFF. The CDR3 nucleotides are TGTGCCAGCAGTTTGGGGACAGGGCCTAATGAAAAACTGTTTTTT. This rearrangement joins TRBV6-5 to TRBJ1-4; 9 bases are shared with TRBD1. Germline V gene lookup returns CDR1 MNHEY and CDR2 SVGAGI. V trimming: 4 bases; J trimming: 3 bases; junction bases outside the gene matches: 3. The length of the CDR3 is 15 residues.

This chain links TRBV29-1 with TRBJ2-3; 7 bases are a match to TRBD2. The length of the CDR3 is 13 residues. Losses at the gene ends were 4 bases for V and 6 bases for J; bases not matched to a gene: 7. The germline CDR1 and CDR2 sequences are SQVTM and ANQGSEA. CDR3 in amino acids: CSVVTSSPDTQYF. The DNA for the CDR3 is TGCAGCGTTGTGACTAGCTCCCCCGATACGCAGTATTTT.

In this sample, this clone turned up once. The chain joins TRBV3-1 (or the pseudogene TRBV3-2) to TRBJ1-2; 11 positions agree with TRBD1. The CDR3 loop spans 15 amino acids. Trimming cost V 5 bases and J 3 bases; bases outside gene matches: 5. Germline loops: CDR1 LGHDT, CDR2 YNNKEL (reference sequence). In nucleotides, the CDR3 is TGTGCCAGCAGCAGCTGGGACAGGGGGTACTATGGCTACACCTTC. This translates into CASSSWDRGYYGYTF.